Listed below are T cell receptor beta chains from one sample, sequenced in a study of blood T cell repertoires in COVID-19. The method was immunoSEQ multiplex PCR; TCRdb's version includes in-frame clones alone and lacks a portion of them. The data contain roughly 150,000 clones, 84% of them seen just once; the ten biggest clones take up 6.5% to 9%. Sequencing was done on a sample of peripheral blood. The source of these receptors is a woman between 45 and 65 years old in a cohort sampled during active or convalescent COVID-19. Both conserved end residues are part of each CDR3. A D gene is named only where the DNA matches it firmly. The size field is filled for only some rows; it gives once, few, many or a size class.

V	size	D	J	length	DNA	CDR3
TRBV7-9	NA	NA	TRBJ1-3	16	TGTGCCAGCAGCTCCGCCGTCTGGGCCCCTGGAAACACCATATATTTT	CASSSAVWAPGNTIYF
TRBV5-6	NA	NA	TRBJ2-2	15	TGTGCCAGCAGCTTCAAGGACAGGAACACCGGGGAGCTGTTTTTT	CASSFKDRNTGELFF
TRBV5-1	NA	NA	TRBJ1-4	15	TGCGCCAGCAGCAACGACCAGGGGAGGGGTGAAAAACTGTTTTTT	CASSNDQGRGEKLFF
TRBV3-1/TRBV3-2	NA	NA	TRBJ1-6	16	TGTGCCAGCAGCCAGCCCTGGGGAGGCCGCAATTCACCCCTCCACTTT	CASSQPWGGRNSPLHF
TRBV12-3/TRBV12-4	NA	NA	TRBJ1-3	13	TGTGCCAGCAGTCGCAGCTCTGGAAACACCATATATTTT	CASSRSSGNTIYF
TRBV5-1	NA	NA	TRBJ1-3	17	TGCGCCAGCAGCTCGGTGGCAGGGGCGAACTCTGGAAACACCATATATTTT	CASSSVAGANSGNTIYF
TRBV12-3/TRBV12-4	NA	NA	TRBJ1-5	12	TGTGCCAGCAGTTTACTAAATCAGCCCCAGCATTTT	CASSLLNQPQHF
TRBV3-1/TRBV3-2	few	TRBD1	TRBJ1-5	14	TGTGCCAGCAGCCCCGGGACAGGGGATCAGCCCCAGCATTTT	CASSPGTGDQPQHF
TRBV4-1	NA	TRBD2	TRBJ2-1	15	TGCGCCAGCAGCCGGTTAGCGGGGGGAAACAATGAGCAGTTCTTC	CASSRLAGGNNEQFF
TRBV13	NA	TRBD1	TRBJ1-3	15	TGTGCCAGCGGATTGGACAGGGGGGAAGGAAACACCATATATTTT	CASGLDRGEGNTIYF
TRBV6-5	NA	NA	TRBJ2-4	13	TGTGCCAGCAGCCTTTTAATCGGGAACATTCAGTACTTC	CASSLLIGNIQYF
TRBV7-3	NA	NA	TRBJ1-2	15	TGTGCCAGCAGTCCCGGCCCGGGGGGCTCCTATGGCTACACCTTC	CASSPGPGGSYGYTF
TRBV11-2	once	NA	TRBJ1-2	13	TGTGCCAGCCGCTGGACACCGAGTAGTAGCTACACCTTC	CASRWTPSSSYTF
TRBV3-1/TRBV3-2	NA	NA	TRBJ1-1	17	TGTGCCAGCAGCCAAGACGCCCGGGACATACTGAACACTGAAGCTTTCTTT	CASSQDARDILNTEAFF
TRBV5-1	once	NA	TRBJ2-2	16	TGCGCCAGCAGCTTGGCAGCGGAGGCGAACACCGGGGAGCTGTTTTTT	CASSLAAEANTGELFF
TRBV2	NA	NA	TRBJ2-2	14	TGTGCCAGCAGTCCCGACTCGAACACCGGGGAGCTGTTTTTT	CASSPDSNTGELFF
TRBV2	few	TRBD1	TRBJ1-6	17	TGTGCCAGCAGAGGGGGGACAGGGAGCTCCTATAATTCACCCCTCCACTTT	CASRGGTGSSYNSPLHF
TRBV6-5	NA	TRBD2	TRBJ2-5	15	TGTGCCAGCAACGCACTAGCGGGGGACCAAGAGACCCAGTACTTC	CASNALAGDQETQYF
TRBV6-2/TRBV6-3	NA	NA	TRBJ2-1	15	TGTGCCAGCAGTCCCACCACTTTCCAGGACAATGAGCAGTTCTTC	CASSPTTFQDNEQFF
TRBV6-4	NA	TRBD1	TRBJ2-2	16	TGTGCCAGCAGTGACTCCTACAGGGGGAACACCGGGGAGCTGTTTTTT	CASSDSYRGNTGELFF
TRBV11-3	NA	NA	TRBJ1-1	11	TGTGCCAGCAGCCCTAACACTGAAGCTTTCTTT	CASSPNTEAFF
TRBV18	NA	NA	TRBJ2-5	15	TGTGCCAGCTCACCCGTGGAGGGAACTCAAGAGACCCAGTACTTC	CASSPVEGTQETQYF
TRBV11-1	NA	TRBD1	TRBJ2-7	15	TGTGCCAGCAGCTTAAGGACAGGACTTCTCGGCGAGCAGTACTTC	CASSLRTGLLGEQYF
TRBV4-3	NA	NA	TRBJ2-5	15	TGCGCCAGCAGCCCCCAACTAGGGCGCCAAGAGACCCAGTACTTC	CASSPQLGRQETQYF
TRBV14	NA	TRBD2	TRBJ2-1	16	TGTGCCAGCAGCAAGGGACTAGCGGGGGCCCTCCGTGAGCAGTTCTTC	CASSKGLAGALREQFF
TRBV12-3/TRBV12-4	NA	NA	TRBJ1-2	13	TGTGCCAGCACCGTCGGGGGGGGCTATGGCTACACCTTC	CASTVGGGYGYTF
TRBV5-6	NA	TRBD2	TRBJ2-3	16	TGTGCCAGCAGCTTCCCCCGGGGGGGAAGGGGAGATACGCAGTATTTT	CASSFPRGGRGDTQYF
TRBV7-8	once	NA	TRBJ1-4	14	TGTGCCAGCAGTCTTCGGGTCCCAGGGGAAAAACTGTTTTTT	CASSLRVPGEKLFF
TRBV7-9	NA	NA	TRBJ1-5	14	TGTGCCAGCAGCTTAGCGTCGAGTTCTCAGCCCCAGCATTTT	CASSLASSSQPQHF
TRBV5-1	NA	TRBD1	TRBJ2-5	16	TGCGCCAGCAGCTTCTCCTGGTCCTCGAGGGGGCAGACCCAGTACTTC	CASSFSWSSRGQTQYF
TRBV30	NA	NA	TRBJ2-2	14	TGTGCCTGGAGGGTGTACGGGGGTTCCGGGGAGCTGTTTTTT	CAWRVYGGSGELFF
TRBV4-1	NA	NA	TRBJ2-1	15	TGCGCCAGCAGCCGGGGACTTCCCTCCTACAATGAGCAGTTCTTC	CASSRGLPSYNEQFF
TRBV19	NA	NA	TRBJ1-5	14	TGTGCCAGTAGTTCAAGGGGATCCGGACAGCCCCAGCATTTT	CASSSRGSGQPQHF
TRBV5-6	NA	NA	TRBJ1-1	15	TGTGCCAGCAGCTTGGGAGGGATCATGAACACTGAAGCTTTCTTT	CASSLGGIMNTEAFF
TRBV30	NA	NA	TRBJ2-7	11	TGTGCCTGGGGGAGTCTCTACGAGCAGTACTTC	CAWGSLYEQYF
TRBV11-2	NA	NA	TRBJ2-3	16	TGTGCCAGCAGCTTAGACACAGGGCTGGTAACAGATACGCAGTATTTT	CASSLDTGLVTDTQYF
TRBV3-1/TRBV3-2	NA	NA	TRBJ2-1	14	TGTGCCAGCAGCCAGGGGACTTCTCGTGGGGAGCAGTTCTTC	CASSQGTSRGEQFF
TRBV27	NA	TRBD1	TRBJ1-4	15	TGTGCCAGCAGTTCTTTCCGACAGGGGGATGAAAAACTGTTTTTT	CASSSFRQGDEKLFF
TRBV3-1/TRBV3-2	NA	NA	TRBJ2-2	16	TGTGCCAGCAGCCAAGTTCGGCCAGGTTCAGCCGGGGAGCTGTTTTTT	CASSQVRPGSAGELFF
TRBV7-3	NA	NA	TRBJ2-2	15	TGTGCCAGCAGCTCATCAGGGGCTCGGACCGGGGAGCTGTTTTTT	CASSSSGARTGELFF
TRBV6-5	NA	NA	TRBJ1-2	13	TGTGCCAGCAGCCGGGGAGATAACTATGGCTACACCTTC	CASSRGDNYGYTF
TRBV18	NA	NA	TRBJ2-7	17	TGTGCCAGCTCACCGGCCCAGGGTGGGGGCACCTACTACGAGCAGTACTTC	CASSPAQGGGTYYEQYF
TRBV3-1/TRBV3-2	NA	NA	TRBJ2-5	13	TGTGCCAGCAGCCAGGACAACCAAGGGACCCAGTACTTC	CASSQDNQGTQYF
TRBV7-9	NA	TRBD1	TRBJ1-2	15	TGTGCCAGCAGCGAACAGGGGAGCTCTAACTATGGCTACACCTTC	CASSEQGSSNYGYTF
TRBV7-2	NA	TRBD1	TRBJ2-5	15	TGTGCCAGCAGCTTTCGACAGGGTGGCCAAGAGACCCAGTACTTC	CASSFRQGGQETQYF
TRBV4-2	NA	NA	TRBJ1-2	15	TGTGCCAGCAGCCAGCGACAGGAGGTTAACTATGGCTACACCTTC	CASSQRQEVNYGYTF
TRBV2	NA	NA	TRBJ1-5	16	TGTGCCAGCAGTACCGCAACAGGGCTCCGGAGCCAGCCCCAGCATTTT	CASSTATGLRSQPQHF
TRBV16	NA	TRBD2	TRBJ2-7	15	TGTGCCAGCAGCCCCTATAGCGGGGGGGCCGTCGAGCAGTACTTC	CASSPYSGGAVEQYF
TRBV5-8	NA	NA	TRBJ1-2	13	TGTGCCAGCAGCTTGGCACAGGGTTATGGCTACACCTTC	CASSLAQGYGYTF
TRBV5-1	NA	TRBD2	TRBJ2-2	17	TGCGCCAGCAGCTTGATTAGCGGGGGAAAGAGCACCGGGGAGCTGTTTTTT	CASSLISGGKSTGELFF
TRBV24-1	few	TRBD1	TRBJ2-2	17	TGTGCCACCGGGACAGGGGGCGCGGGGGCCAGCACCGGGGAGCTGTTTTTT	CATGTGGAGASTGELFF
TRBV18	NA	NA	TRBJ1-3	18	TGTGCCAGCTCACCACCCGGGGGGTACTCTTTCTCTGGAAACACCATATATTTT	CASSPPGGYSFSGNTIYF
TRBV11-2	NA	TRBD1	TRBJ1-1	14	TGTGCCAGCAGCTTAGTCACAGGGGACACTGAAGCTTTCTTT	CASSLVTGDTEAFF
TRBV12-3/TRBV12-4	NA	NA	TRBJ2-3	13	TGTGCCAGCAGTTTGCCGGGCACAGATACGCAGTATTTT	CASSLPGTDTQYF
TRBV7-6	NA	TRBD1	TRBJ2-2	17	TGTGCCAGTACCCTAAATTCCGGGACAGGGAGGGTCGGGGAGCTGTTTTTT	CASTLNSGTGRVGELFF
TRBV6-2/TRBV6-3	NA	TRBD2	TRBJ2-5	14	TGTGCCAGCAGACCTAGCGGGGGGACAAAGACCCAGTACTTC	CASRPSGGTKTQYF
TRBV7-3	NA	TRBD2	TRBJ2-2	14	TGTGCCAGCAGCTTAACTAGCGGGGCCGGGGAGCTGTTTTTT	CASSLTSGAGELFF
TRBV5-5	NA	NA	TRBJ1-1	15	TGTGCCAGCAGCTTGAGGAGTTTTTTCGGGGGTGAAGCTTTCTTT	CASSLRSFFGGEAFF